These T cell receptor beta chains were read from a single sample in a study of technical replicates of blood from several donors. Repertoires were generated with immunoSEQ multiplex PCR, while TCRdb's copy carries only in-frame clones and drops some. The profile shows tens of thousands of clones, 81% of them singletons. What was sequenced was PBMCs. The source of these receptors is a human donor in good health. Some clones in this sample may be carry-over from other donors' samples. CDR3s include the opening cysteine and the closing phenylalanine or tryptophan. Each record gives: J gene, V gene, CDR3 protein.

TRBJ1-2 | TRBV5-1 | CASSFGGTNYGYTF
TRBJ2-1 | TRBV6-6 | CASSDSGQGSYNEQFF
TRBJ1-2 | TRBV25-1 | CASSEQDTSYGYTF
TRBJ2-2 | TRBV18 | CASSRQGLITGELFF
TRBJ1-5 | TRBV5-5 | CASSLEGDSNQPQHF
TRBJ1-2 | TRBV9 | CASSRQPTGDYGYTF
TRBJ1-1 | TRBV4-3 | CASSQDTGLNTEAFF
TRBJ2-1 | TRBV19 | CASSMLGGESNEQFF
TRBJ2-5 | TRBV30 | CAWSVQSETQYF
TRBJ2-2 | TRBV29-1 | CSVGDSTNTGELFF
TRBJ2-1 | TRBV4-3 | CASSELAGGYNEQFF
TRBJ1-2 | TRBV6-6 | CASSYPGQDYGYTF
TRBJ1-3 | TRBV4-1 | CASSSPGSSGNTIYF
TRBJ2-2 | TRBV10-3 | CAIRLDREGGELFF
TRBJ1-2 | TRBV5-4 | CASSFSGSEYYGYTF
TRBJ2-7 | TRBV28 | CASRPSGSYYEQYF
TRBJ2-7 | TRBV18 | CASTEGLAGATSYEQYF
TRBJ1-1 | TRBV15 | CATSRGQLNTEAFF
TRBJ2-5 | TRBV29-1 | CSVEDTGGEETQYF
TRBJ2-3 | TRBV6-5 | CASSYSGLSRADTQYF
TRBJ2-7 | TRBV5-4 | CASSLGGLILAGGDYEQYF
TRBJ2-1 | TRBV30 | CAWEGSYNEQFF
TRBJ1-2 | TRBV28 | CASSWTGNYGYTF
TRBJ2-5 | TRBV28 | CASRVPGGETQYF
TRBJ2-7 | TRBV5-1 | CASRTQPGTVYSYEQYF
TRBJ2-7 | TRBV18 | CASLLTGSSYEQYF
TRBJ2-1 | TRBV2 | CASSGSGRSYNEQFF
TRBJ2-1 | TRBV11-2 | CASSPLAGSYNEQFF